The entry below gives a single TCR beta chain sequence along with its context. Its matching antigen is unknown. This sample stems from a study of OX40 agonist ivuxolimab in advanced cancers. Study-level points and caveats: At doses 0.1 to 3.0 mg/kg, CD4+ and CD8+ clones expanded.

Data came from immunoSEQ multiplex PCR; TCRdb stores just in-frame clones and leaves some out. Among about 61,000 clones, around 93% were seen once, and the ten largest hold roughly 25%. The CDR3 spans 14 residues. Looked up from germline, CDR1 is MDHEN and CDR2 is SYDVKM. The V end was cut by 3 bases, the J end by 8 bases, with 16 bases between. The source was CD4+ or CD8+ T cells sorted from blood, collected in a trial of the OX40 agonist ivuxolimab. This sequence was found in an adult with an advanced solid tumor such as melanoma, head and neck, liver or kidney cancer. This rearrangement joins TRBV28 to TRBJ1-2; maybe TRBD1 (5 bases). The CDR3 sequence is CASSFQKGFQGYTF. The DNA for the CDR3 is TGTGCCAGCAGTTTTCAAAAGGGGTTTCAAGGCTACACCTTC.